This T cell receptor beta chain originates from a study of blood T cell repertoires in COVID-19. Clones were read by immunoSEQ multiplex PCR, and TCRdb kept only the in-frame ones, dropping some. The table lists about 80,000 clones, approximately 76% of them singletons, with about a sixth in the top ten. This CDR3 contains 13 residues. Deletions cut 8 bases from V and 0 bases from J, with 8 bases between. CDR1 and CDR2 (germline): SNHLY, FYNNEI. The chain couples TRBV2 to TRBJ1-5; no clear D. The receptor's source is a man in his 70s with active or convalescent COVID-19. Sequenced input: peripheral blood. The CDR3 DNA is TGTGCCAGCGAGCCCTCTAGCAATCAGCCCCAGCATTTT. Its translation: CASEPSSNQPQHF.